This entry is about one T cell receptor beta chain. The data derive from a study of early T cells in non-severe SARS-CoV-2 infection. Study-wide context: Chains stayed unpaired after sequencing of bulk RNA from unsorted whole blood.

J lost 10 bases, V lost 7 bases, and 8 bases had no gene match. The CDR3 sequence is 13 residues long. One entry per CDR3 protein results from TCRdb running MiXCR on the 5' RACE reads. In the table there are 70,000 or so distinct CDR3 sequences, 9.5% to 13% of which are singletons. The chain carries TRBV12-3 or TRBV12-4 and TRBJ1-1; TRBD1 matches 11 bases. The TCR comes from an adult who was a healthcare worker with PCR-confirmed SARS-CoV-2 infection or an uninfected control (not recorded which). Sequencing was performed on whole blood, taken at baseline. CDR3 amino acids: CASTLGTGGGAFF. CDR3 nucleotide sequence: TGTGCCAGCACCCTGGGGACAGGGGGGGGAGCTTTCTTT.